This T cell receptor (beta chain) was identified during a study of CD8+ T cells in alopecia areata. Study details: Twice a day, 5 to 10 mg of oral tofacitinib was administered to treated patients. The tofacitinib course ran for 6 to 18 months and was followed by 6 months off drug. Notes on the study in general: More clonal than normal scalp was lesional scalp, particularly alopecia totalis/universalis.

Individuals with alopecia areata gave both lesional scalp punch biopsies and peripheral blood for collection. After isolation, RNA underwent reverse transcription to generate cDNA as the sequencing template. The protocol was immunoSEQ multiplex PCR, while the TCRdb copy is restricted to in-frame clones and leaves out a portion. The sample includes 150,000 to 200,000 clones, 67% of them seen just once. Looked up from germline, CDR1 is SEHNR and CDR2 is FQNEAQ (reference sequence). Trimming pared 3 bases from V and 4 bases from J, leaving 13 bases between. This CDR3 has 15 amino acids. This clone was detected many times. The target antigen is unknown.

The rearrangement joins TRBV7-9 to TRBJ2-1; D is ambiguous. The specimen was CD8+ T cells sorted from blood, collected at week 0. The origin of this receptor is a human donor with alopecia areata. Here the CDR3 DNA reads TGTGCCAGCAGCTTCAGCCGAATTTTATACAATGAGCAGTTCTTC. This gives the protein CASSFSRILYNEQFF.